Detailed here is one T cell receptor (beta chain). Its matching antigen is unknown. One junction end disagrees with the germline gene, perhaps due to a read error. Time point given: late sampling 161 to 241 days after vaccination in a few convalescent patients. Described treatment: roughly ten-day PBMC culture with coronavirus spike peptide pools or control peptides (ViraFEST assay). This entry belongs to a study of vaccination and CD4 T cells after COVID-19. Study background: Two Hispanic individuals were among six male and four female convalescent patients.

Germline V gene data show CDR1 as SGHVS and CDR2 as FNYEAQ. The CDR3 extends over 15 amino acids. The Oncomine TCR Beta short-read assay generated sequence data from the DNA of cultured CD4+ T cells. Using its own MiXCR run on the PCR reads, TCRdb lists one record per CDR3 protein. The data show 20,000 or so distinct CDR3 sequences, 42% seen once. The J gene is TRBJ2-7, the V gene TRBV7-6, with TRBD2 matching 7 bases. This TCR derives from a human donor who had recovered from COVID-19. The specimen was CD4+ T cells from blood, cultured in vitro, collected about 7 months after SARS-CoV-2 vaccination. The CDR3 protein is CASSLFVGGPYEQYF. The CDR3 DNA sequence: TGTGCTAGCAGCTTATTCGTGGGAGGGCCCTACGAGCAGTACTTC.